These 18 T cell receptor beta chains were all obtained from the same sample, sequenced in a study of T cell responses to AZD1222 COVID-19 vaccine. TCRdb keeps only in-frame clones here, not all; method: immunoSEQ multiplex PCR. The sample lists 96,000 or so clones; 89% were seen once. The sequencing used peripheral blood, collected on day 0 of AZD1222 vaccination. These TCRs come from an adult in good health.

The chain employs TRBV27 and TRBJ1-6, with D unresolved. Germline loops: CDR1 MNHEY, CDR2 SMNVEV (reference sequence). The CDR3 covers 16 residues. V lost 7 bases, J lost 3 bases, and 16 bases lay in between. The CDR3 here is CASKSLGSRYNSPLHF. DNA of the CDR3: TGTGCCAGCAAATCCCTAGGGTCCCGCTATAATTCACCCCTCCACTTT.

This clone occurred once. The chain is built from TRBV4-2 and TRBJ1-4; D uncertain. The V gene's germline CDR1 is LGHNA and CDR2 YNFKEQ. V dropped 4 bases and J dropped 0 bases, with 9 bases sitting between them. The CDR3 has 15 amino acids. The CDR3 DNA follows: TGTGCCAGCAGCCCCTCCCCTGCAACTAATGAAAAACTGTTTTTT. It translates to CASSPSPATNEKLFF.

This clone was recorded only once. The chain is built from TRBV25-1 and TRBJ1-2; no clear D. This CDR3 comprises 13 residues. Germline CDR1 reads MGHDK; CDR2 reads SYGVNS. Trimming left V 4 bases short and J 4 bases short, with 10 bases between. CDR3 bases: TGTGCCAGCAGTGCCGGGCCGGCCTATGGCTACACCTTC. The encoded protein is CASSAGPAYGYTF.

The rearrangement joins TRBV6-6 to TRBJ1-1; tentative D call: TRBD1 (6 bases). Germline CDR1 and CDR2: MNHNY and SVGAGI (reference sequence). Deletions cut 0 bases from V and 10 bases from J, with 21 bases between. This CDR3 spans 16 amino acids. CDR3: CASSYSAGTPNFGAFF. In DNA form, the CDR3 reads TGTGCCAGCAGTTACTCCGCCGGGACACCGAATTTTGGAGCTTTCTTT.

The chain employs TRBV7-9 and TRBJ2-2; 11 bases align to TRBD2. After removal of 3 bases from V and 6 bases from J, the junction contained 0 bases not matched to a gene. The V gene's germline CDR1 is SEHNR and CDR2 FQNEAQ (reference sequence). This CDR3 contains 14 residues. In DNA, the CDR3 is TGTGCCAGCAGCTTGGGACTAGCGGCCGGGGAGCTGTTTTTT. Its translation is CASSLGLAAGELFF.

This clone turned up a few times. The V and J genes are TRBV7-9 and TRBJ2-7; D tentatively fits TRBD1 or TRBD2 (5 bases each). Trimming pared 5 bases from V and 2 bases from J, leaving 13 bases between. This CDR3 region has 14 residues. The germline V gene encodes CDR1 SEHNR and CDR2 FQNEAQ (reference sequence). CDR3 protein: CASSPGTHPYEQYF. CDR3 nucleotides: TGTGCCAGCAGCCCAGGGACCCATCCCTACGAGCAGTACTTC.

This rearrangement joins TRBV19 to TRBJ1-2; 7 bases fit TRBD1. The CDR3 contains 15 residues. The germline CDR1 and CDR2 sequences are LNHDA and SQIVND (reference sequence). Unmatched junction bases numbered 6, after V lost 5 bases and J lost 0 bases. CDR3 loop: CASSPTRGANYGYTF. CDR3 nucleotide sequence: TGTGCCAGTAGTCCCACCAGGGGGGCTAACTATGGCTACACCTTC.

The chain uses TRBV14 and TRBJ1-1, with 7 bases aligning to TRBD1. The J segment lost 11 bases and the V segment lost 0 bases, leaving 6 bases of the junction unmatched. The CDR3 covers 13 residues. CDR1 and CDR2 (germline): SGHDN, FVKESK. The chain's CDR3 is CASSQDIGGFAFF. The CDR3, as DNA: TGTGCCAGCAGCCAAGATATAGGGGGCTTCGCTTTCTTT.

The V and J genes are TRBV3-1 (or the pseudogene TRBV3-2) and TRBJ1-6; D uncertain. The CDR3 consists of 12 residues. Trimming shortened V by 2 bases and J by 9 bases, and 5 bases separated the two germline ends. Germline assignment: CDR1 LGHDT and CDR2 YNNKEL (reference sequence). CDR3 nucleotides: TGTGCCAGCAGCCAACCCCGTTCACCCCTCCACTTT. Translating it yields CASSQPRSPLHF.

The chain carries TRBV7-2 and TRBJ1-1, with no clear D. The V gene lost 5 bases and the J gene lost 11 bases, with 9 bases spanning the gap. Germline lookup yields CDR1 SGHTA and CDR2 FQGNSA. The CDR3 has 10 residues. CDR3 protein: CASSPGPAFF. CDR3 coding DNA: TGTGCCAGCAGCCCAGGACCGGCTTTCTTT. The full variable domain, its missing parts supplied by reference TRBV7-2 and TRBJ1-1, is GAGVSQSPSNKVTEKGKDVELRCDPISGHTALYWYRQSLGQGLEFLIYFQGNSAPDKSGLPSDRFSAERTGGSVSTLTIQRTQQEDSAVYLCASSPGPAFFGQGTRLTVV.

The chain links TRBV6-5 to TRBJ2-4, with D perhaps matching TRBD1 or TRBD2 (5 bases each). Trimming shortened V by 10 bases and J by 8 bases, and 21 bases separated the two germline ends. In germline, CDR1 is MNHEY, CDR2 SVGAGI. The CDR3 has 14 residues. The CDR3 DNA reads TGTGCCACGGACGCCGGGACCTTAAGGGACATTCAGTACTTC. Encoded protein: CATDAGTLRDIQYF.

This clone was found once. The rearrangement uses TRBV19 and TRBJ1-2; D is unresolved. The CDR3 spans 14 residues. Germline CDR1 and CDR2: LNHDA and SQIVND (reference sequence). V lost 2 bases and J lost 0, with 7 bases in between. CDR3 amino acids: CASSIQSANYGYTF. The CDR3 nucleotides are TGTGCCAGTAGTATACAGTCAGCTAACTATGGCTACACCTTC.

The chain has TRBV4-1 and TRBJ2-1; no definite D call. Germline-derived CDR1 and CDR2 are MGHRA and YSYEKL. The CDR3 spans 13 residues. Between the trimmed V and J ends, which lost 2 bases and 10 bases, there was a span of 12 bases. This CDR3 reads CASSQRPEREQFF. CDR3 sequence (DNA): TGCGCCAGCAGCCAAAGGCCCGAAAGGGAGCAGTTCTTC.

The chain is built from TRBV12-3 or TRBV12-4 and TRBJ1-1; D is unresolved. V lost 6 bases, J lost 1 base, and 9 bases lay in between. The length of the CDR3 is 13 residues. CDR3 sequence (DNA): TGTGCCAGCAGCCTGAAATGGAACACTGAAGCTTTCTTT. Protein sequence: CASSLKWNTEAFF.

This clone was observed a handful of times. V usage is TRBV19 and J usage is TRBJ1-5, with a possible D match to TRBD1 (6 bases). Germline CDR1 and CDR2: LNHDA and SQIVND (reference sequence). The V gene lost 0 bases and the J gene lost 7 bases, with 10 bases spanning the gap. This CDR3 is built from 14 residues. The CDR3 DNA follows: TGTGCCAGTAGTATAGACAGGGGCGGGCAGCCCCAGCATTTT. Protein product: CASSIDRGGQPQHF.

The chain combines TRBV6-5 with TRBJ2-7; 10 bases are a match to TRBD1. The CDR3 has 14 residues. The germline gives CDR1 MNHEY, CDR2 SVGAGI. Trimming removed 5 bases from V and 6 bases from J; junction bases left unmatched: 7. CDR3 in amino acids: CASSTGTGVGEQYF. The DNA of the CDR3 is TGTGCCAGCAGTACCGGGACAGGGGTAGGCGAGCAGTACTTC.

The chain combines TRBV18 with TRBJ2-2; tentative D call: TRBD1 (6 bases). Germline V gene data show CDR1 as KGHSH and CDR2 as LQKENI. The CDR3 consists of 15 residues. The V gene lost 1 base and the J gene lost 8 bases, with 14 bases spanning the gap. CDR3 nucleotides: TGTGCCAGCTCACCACAGGACAGTGTCTTAGGGGAGCTGTTTTTT. Amino acid sequence: CASSPQDSVLGELFF.

The chain couples TRBV2 to TRBJ2-5; TRBD2 agrees at 11 bases. CDR1 is SNHLY and CDR2 is FYNNEI in the germline V gene. The length of the CDR3 is 19 residues. The V gene end was trimmed by 1 base and the J gene end by 2 bases; junction bases not matched to a gene: 12. The DNA of the CDR3 is TGTGCCAGCAGTGAAGGTTCGTTCGGGACTAGCGGAGGGCAAGAGACCCAGTACTTC. This codes for CASSEGSFGTSGGQETQYF.